The rows below give T cell receptor beta chains drawn from one sample of a study of blood T cells in healthy people across ages. In TCRdb, the 5' RACE reads were re-called with MiXCR into one record per CDR3 protein. The sample lists 1.5 million or so distinct CDR3 sequences, about 45% occurring once. Material: blood. The receptors were sampled from a woman younger than 30 in good health. CDR3s include the opening cysteine and the closing phenylalanine or tryptophan. D genes are given only for firm matches. Clone size appears in some rows only: once, few, many, or a class for an expanded clone.

>.|TRBV6-2/TRBV6-3|.|TRBJ1-2
TGTGCCAGCAGTTATGAGGGGACGAGTGGCTACACCTTC
CASSYEGTSGYTF
>.|TRBV29-1|.|TRBJ2-7
TGCAGCGTTGAAGAGTCCGGGAACTTCGACGAGCAGTACTTC
CSVEESGNFDEQYF
>.|TRBV27|TRBD2|TRBJ2-2
TGTGCCAGCAGCACCTGGGGGGGCACCGGGGAGCTGTTTTTT
CASSTWGGTGELFF
>.|TRBV20-1|TRBD2|TRBJ2-7
TGCAGTGCTAGAGGGCTAGCGGGGGGAACCTACAATGAGCAGTACTTC
CSARGLAGGTYNEQYF
>.|TRBV27|.|TRBJ2-3
TGTGCCAGCAGTTTAACGGGGCCCCCAGATACGCAGTATTTT
CASSLTGPPDTQYF
>.|TRBV10-3|.|TRBJ2-3
TGTGCCATCAGTGAGTCGACTCGGGAGTTCGGCACAGATACGCAGTATTTT
CAISESTREFGTDTQYF
>few|TRBV11-2|.|TRBJ1-2
TGTGCCAGCACCTCGACGAGGAACTATGGCTACACCTTC
CASTSTRNYGYTF
>few|TRBV18|TRBD1|TRBJ1-5
TGTGCCAGCTCATCCTCGGGACAGGGTTATCAGCCCCAGCATTTT
CASSSSGQGYQPQHF
>few|TRBV5-1|.|TRBJ2-3
TGCGCCAGCAGCTTGCACGGAACGGGTCCAGATACGCAGTATTTT
CASSLHGTGPDTQYF
>.|TRBV6-5|.|TRBJ1-2
TGTGCCAGCAGTGACGGGCAGGGGACTCGCTACACCTTC
CASSDGQGTRYTF
>.|TRBV4-1|.|TRBJ2-5
TGCGCCAGCAGCCAAGCTAGACTCAATGGGCAGTACTTC
CASSQARLNGQYF
>.|TRBV28|TRBD2|TRBJ2-7
TGTGCCAGCAGCGGGAGGACCTACAATGAGCAGTACTTC
CASSGRTYNEQYF
>.|TRBV3-1|.|TRBJ2-7
TGTGCCAGCAGCCCAGGACCGGGACTGTTCTACGAGCAGTACTTC
CASSPGPGLFYEQYF
>.|TRBV30|TRBD1|TRBJ1-1
TGTGCCTGGGAGGGACAGCGCACTGAAGCTTTCTTT
CAWEGQRTEAFF
>few|TRBV6-2/TRBV6-3|TRBD2|TRBJ2-1
TGTGCCAGCAGTTACCTCCCAGCGGGGACGGCTAGGCAGTTCTTC
CASSYLPAGTARQFF
>few|TRBV3-1|TRBD2|TRBJ2-5
TGTGCCAGCAGCCAGTTAGCGGGGAGCCAAGAGACCCAGTACTTC
CASSQLAGSQETQYF
>few|TRBV6-6|.|TRBJ2-7
TGTGCCAGCACCCTCGAGGGGTTCGAGCAGTACTTC
CASTLEGFEQYF